Below, 21 T cell receptor beta chains from the same sample are listed, as sequenced in a study of cytomegalovirus exposure and HLA in healthy donors. The primer mix had 60 Vbeta and 13 Jbeta primers. The data were produced by immunoSEQ multiplex PCR, yet TCRdb's version contains in-frame clones alone and is incomplete. The sample carries about 180,000 clones, roughly 84% recorded once. Sequencing input: PBMCs. The receptors were sampled from a girl aged 2-10 years in good health and CMV-seropositive.

This rearrangement joins TRBV5-6 to TRBJ1-2, with 7 bases matching TRBD1. The germline V gene has CDR1 SGHDT and CDR2 YYEEEE. Unmatched junction bases numbered 25, after V lost 3 bases and J lost 8 bases. This CDR3 is built from 19 residues. CDR3 bases: TGTGCCAGCAGCTCCCGCCGGGACAGCCCGTTTGGAGAACTATCCGGCTACACCTTC. It is translated as CASSSRRDSPFGELSGYTF.

The chain carries TRBV2 and TRBJ1-2, with D possibly being TRBD1 (6 bases). Trimming pared 10 bases from V and 2 bases from J, leaving 14 bases between. CDR3 size: 13 residues. In germline, CDR1 is SNHLY, CDR2 FYNNEI. CDR3 bases: TGTGCCAAACAGACAGGATCCAACTATGGCTACACCTTC. It yields the protein CAKQTGSNYGYTF. Complete variable domain (other parts from reference TRBV2 and TRBJ1-2): EPEVTQTPSHQVTQMGQEVILRCVPISNHLYFYWYRQILGQKVEFLVSFYNNEISEKSEIFDDQFSVERPDGSNFTLKIRSTKLEDSAMYFCAKQTGSNYGYTFGSGTRLTVV.

V and J are TRBV10-3 and TRBJ1-1, with D possibly TRBD1 on 5 matching bases. V lost 0 bases and J 5 bases, leaving 7 bases between the germline ends. Germline V gives CDR1 ENHRY, CDR2 SYGVKD. The CDR3 covers 13 residues. The CDR3: CAISESAGTEAFF. In nucleotides, the CDR3 is TGTGCCATCAGTGAGTCCGCAGGGACTGAAGCTTTCTTT.

The CDR3 region has the DNA TGTGCCAGCAGCTTAAGGCCTAGCGGGGGCCCTCAAAGGATCGGGGAGCTGTTTTTT. Translation: CASSLRPSGGPQRIGELFF. The chain carries TRBV13 and TRBJ2-2; 10 bases match TRBD2. V was pared by 2 bases and J by 7 bases, with 16 bases of the junction left unmatched. The CDR3 covers 19 residues. Germline loops: CDR1 PRHDT, CDR2 FYEKMQ (reference sequence).

The chain uses TRBV28 and TRBJ2-1; 10 bases align to TRBD2. J was trimmed by 6 bases and V by 7 bases; bases with no gene match: 6. The CDR3 is 14 residues long. Germline CDR1 MDHEN, CDR2 SYDVKM. DNA of the CDR3: TGTGCCAGCAATACCGGGACTAGCGCCAATGAGCAGTTCTTC. It is translated as CASNTGTSANEQFF.

The chain has TRBV27 and TRBJ1-2; a weak D match, TRBD1 (6 bases). The germline gives CDR1 MNHEY, CDR2 SMNVEV (reference sequence). The CDR3 runs 15 residues. The ends were cut back, 5 bases at V and 5 bases at J, with 18 bases in the middle. The CDR3 DNA reads TGTGCCAGCAGTCCCCTCGCAGGGGTTGGGTATGGCTACACCTTC. Its protein product is CASSPLAGVGYGYTF.

The chain couples TRBV27 to TRBJ1-1; D unresolved. Germline CDR1 MNHEY, CDR2 SMNVEV (reference sequence). Trimming removed 6 bases at V and 0 bases at J, with 8 bases between. The CDR3 length is 13 residues. DNA of the CDR3: TGTGCCAGCAGGACGGAGGTGAACACTGAAGCTTTCTTT. Amino acids: CASRTEVNTEAFF.

This clone was seen a single time. CDR3: CASTLSPTGTEAFF. Here the CDR3 DNA reads TGTGCCAGCACCCTCTCCCCGACGGGCACTGAAGCTTTCTTT. This sequence joins TRBV2 and TRBJ1-1, with unresolved D. The CDR3 contains 14 residues. CDR1 SNHLY and CDR2 FYNNEI come from the germline V gene. V was cut by 7 bases and J by 4 bases, with 16 bases left in between.

The chain uses TRBV6-5 and TRBJ2-1, with TRBD1 as a possible D gene (6 bases). The germline V and J ends were trimmed by 5 bases and 6 bases, with 14 bases remaining between them. Germline V lookup: CDR1 MNHEY, CDR2 SVGAGI. The CDR3 is 14 residues long. This CDR3 is CASSPVTGINEQFF. CDR3 DNA sequence: TGTGCCAGCAGTCCTGTTACAGGGATCAATGAGCAGTTCTTC.

This chain connects TRBV9 to TRBJ2-1; D might be TRBD2 (6 bases). The CDR3 covers 15 residues. Between the trimmed V and J ends, which lost 3 bases and 0 bases, there was a span of 10 bases. The germline CDR1 and CDR2 sequences are SGDLS and YYNGEE. The CDR3 is CASSGSGLSYNEQFF. The CDR3 nucleotides read TGTGCCAGCAGCGGTAGCGGCCTCTCCTACAATGAGCAGTTCTTC.

The chain uses TRBV7-8 and TRBJ1-1, with TRBD1 matching over 7 bases. Trimming took 5 bases from V and 4 from J; bases not matched to a gene: 4. The CDR3 length is 13 residues. Germline V gene sequence: CDR1 SGHVS, CDR2 FQNEAQ. CDR3 sequence: CASSPGGSTEAFF. The CDR3 DNA reads TGTGCCAGCAGCCCAGGGGGATCCACTGAAGCTTTCTTT.

V and J are TRBV6-1 and TRBJ1-5; D is ambiguous. Germline lookup yields CDR1 MNHNS and CDR2 SASEGT. The CDR3 has 21 amino acids. Trimming cost V 2 bases and J 1 base, with 27 bases left between them. DNA of the CDR3: TGTGCCAGCAGTGAATCCGGCATTCGGGGTGGGATTATTTTAAGCAATCAGCCCCAGCATTTT. As protein: CASSESGIRGGIILSNQPQHF.

The chain joins TRBV15 to TRBJ1-1; D unresolved. Germline V lookup: CDR1 LNHNV, CDR2 YYDKDF (reference sequence). The CDR3 spans 16 residues. V lost 0 bases and J lost 11, with 22 bases in between. As DNA, the CDR3 is TGTGCCACCAGCAGAGATTCGATTTTCGAGGTCCGAAGGGCTTTCTTT. Translated: CATSRDSIFEVRRAFF.

The rearrangement links TRBV15 to TRBJ1-2, with 10 bases aligning to TRBD1. The CDR3 is 13 amino acids. Germline V lookup: CDR1 LNHNV, CDR2 YYDKDF (reference sequence). V was pared by 8 bases and J by 4 bases, with 4 bases of the junction left unmatched. In DNA, the CDR3 is TGTGCCACCGGATGGGACAGGGGCTATGGCTACACCTTC. This codes for CATGWDRGYGYTF.

This chain joins TRBV5-6 and TRBJ2-1; D might be TRBD1 (5 bases). The CDR3 totals 13 residues. Germline V CDR1 and CDR2: SGHDT, YYEEEE. Deletions cut 4 bases from V and 8 bases from J, with 13 bases between. CDR3 bases: TGTGCCAGCAGCCCTACAGGTTCCCATGAGCAGTTCTTC. Translation gives CASSPTGSHEQFF.

The rearrangement links TRBV9 to TRBJ1-2; possibly TRBD1 for D (5 bases). The CDR3 runs to 15 residues. Germline V gene sequence: CDR1 SGDLS, CDR2 YYNGEE. V lost 3 bases to trimming and J lost 0 bases, with 12 bases between them. CDR3 loop: CASSGPGLANYGYTF. CDR3 DNA sequence: TGTGCCAGCAGCGGACCAGGGCTAGCTAACTATGGCTACACCTTC.

The CDR3 DNA follows: TGCGCCAGCAGCTTCTCCGGGACAGGGAGCACTGAAGCTTTCTTT. This sequence encodes CASSFSGTGSTEAFF. The chain carries TRBV5-1 and TRBJ1-1, with 9 bases matching TRBD1. With 2 bases clipped from V and 4 bases from J, the junction kept 6 bases outside the gene matches. CDR1 and CDR2 (germline): SGHRS, YFSETQ. The CDR3 runs to 15 residues.

The chain carries TRBV19 and TRBJ1-5; no definite D call. V lost 5 bases, J lost 6 bases, and 20 bases lay in between. Looked up from germline, CDR1 is LNHDA and CDR2 is SQIVND (reference sequence). The CDR3 loop spans 16 amino acids. The CDR3 DNA is TGTGCCAGTAGTGTTGGGAAAGGGAGTTCCGGTCAGCCCCAGCATTTT. Translating gives CASSVGKGSSGQPQHF. The full variable domain, with the rest looked up from reference TRBV19 and TRBJ1-5, is DGGITQSPKYLFRKEGQNVTLSCEQNLNHDAMYWYRQDPGQGLRLIYYSQIVNDFQKGDIAEGYSVSREKKESFPLTVTSAQKNPTAFYLCASSVGKGSSGQPQHFGDGTRLSIL.

The V gene is TRBV4-1, the J gene TRBJ2-3; TRBD2 aligns across 9 bases. V was pared by 1 base and J by 0 bases, with 14 bases of the junction left unmatched. Germline V CDR1 and CDR2: MGHRA, YSYEKL. This CDR3 region has 20 residues. The CDR3 loop reads CASSQGVAGGPVTSTDTQYF. As DNA, the CDR3 is TGCGCCAGCAGCCAAGGCGTCGCGGGAGGGCCGGTCACTAGCACAGATACGCAGTATTTT.

This clone was counted only a few times. V gene TRBV28 combines with J gene TRBJ1-2; maybe TRBD1 (5 bases). The CDR3 covers 14 residues. Trimming shortened V by 3 bases and J by 7 bases, and 15 bases separated the two germline ends. Germline V lookup: CDR1 MDHEN, CDR2 SYDVKM. The CDR3 loop reads CASSFPGGAGGYTF. In DNA form, the CDR3 reads TGTGCCAGCAGTTTCCCCGGAGGGGCGGGTGGCTACACCTTC.

The chain uses TRBV29-1 and TRBJ2-7, with D possibly TRBD2 on 7 matching bases. There are 17 residues in the CDR3. Germline-derived CDR1 and CDR2 are SQVTM and ANQGSEA. Trimming shortened V by 3 bases and J by 2 bases, and 23 bases separated the two germline ends. In DNA, the CDR3 is TGCAGCGTTGATGATAACGGTGGGGGGGCACAACCCTACGAGCAGTACTTC. Its translation: CSVDDNGGGAQPYEQYF.